Listed below are T cell receptor beta chains from one sample, sequenced in a study of T-cell reconstitution after alpha-beta-depleted transplantation in children. Using its own MiXCR run on the PCR reads, TCRdb lists one record per CDR3 protein. Among 600,000 to 700,000 distinct CDR3 sequences, 16% were seen once, and the ten largest hold over 0.95%. Source: PBMCs from the stem cell graft donor, taken from the stem cell graft. Receptors originate from a human donor who donated a stem cell graft to a child with acute myeloid leukemia. Each CDR3 is given with its conserved first and last residue. D genes are given only for firm matches. Expanded clones are given a class, and other clones once, few, many or no size at all.

v_gene: TRBV20-1; j_gene: TRBJ1-2; d_gene: TRBD1; abundance: NA; CDR3nt: TGCAGTGCTATCTACTATAGGACAGGGAAATCCTATGGCTACACCTTC; CDR3aa: CSAIYYRTGKSYGYTF
v_gene: TRBV10-1; j_gene: TRBJ1-6; d_gene: NA; abundance: NA; CDR3nt: TGCGCCAGCAAGCCTACGGGGGATTCACCCCTCCACTTT; CDR3aa: CASKPTGDSPLHF
v_gene: TRBV7-9; j_gene: TRBJ2-3; d_gene: TRBD1; abundance: NA; CDR3nt: TGTTCCAGCAGCCCACAGGGGGAAAGCACAGATACGCAGTATTTT; CDR3aa: CSSSPQGESTDTQYF
v_gene: TRBV20-1; j_gene: TRBJ2-5; d_gene: NA; abundance: many; CDR3nt: TGCAGTGCTAGAGTAGAAGGCCAAGAGACCCAGTACTTC; CDR3aa: CSARVEGQETQYF
v_gene: TRBV20-1; j_gene: TRBJ2-1; d_gene: NA; abundance: many; CDR3nt: TGCAGTGCTAGAGATTCTAGCAGGGGGGCCGCCGACAATGAGCAGTTCTTC; CDR3aa: CSARDSSRGAADNEQFF
v_gene: TRBV6-1; j_gene: TRBJ1-6; d_gene: NA; abundance: NA; CDR3nt: TGTGCCAGCAGTGTTATTAGAGGTATCTCCTATAATTCACCCCTCCACTTT; CDR3aa: CASSVIRGISYNSPLHF
v_gene: TRBV7-9; j_gene: TRBJ2-1; d_gene: TRBD1; abundance: few; CDR3nt: TGTGCCAGCAGCTTAGGGACAGGTTTTGGGAATGAGCAGTTCTTC; CDR3aa: CASSLGTGFGNEQFF
v_gene: TRBV9; j_gene: TRBJ2-5; d_gene: NA; abundance: few; CDR3nt: TGTGCCAGCAGCCCCAGACCAGAACAAGAGACCCAGTACTTC; CDR3aa: CASSPRPEQETQYF
v_gene: TRBV12-3/TRBV12-4; j_gene: TRBJ2-2; d_gene: TRBD1; abundance: NA; CDR3nt: TGTGCCAGCAGTTTAGCGCTCGCCCGGGACAGCCTCATCGGGGAGCTGTTTTTT; CDR3aa: CASSLALARDSLIGELFF
v_gene: TRBV15; j_gene: TRBJ1-5; d_gene: NA; abundance: few; CDR3nt: TGTGCCACCAGCAGAGCGGCAGGAGGTCAGCCCCAGCATTTT; CDR3aa: CATSRAAGGQPQHF
v_gene: TRBV5-5; j_gene: TRBJ2-2; d_gene: NA; abundance: NA; CDR3nt: TGTGCCAGCAGCTTGGAGGGCCGGACGAACACCGGGGAGCTGTTTTTT; CDR3aa: CASSLEGRTNTGELFF
v_gene: TRBV12-3/TRBV12-4; j_gene: TRBJ2-2; d_gene: NA; abundance: many; CDR3nt: TGTGCCAGCAGTTTTGCAGGGAGGGGGGAGCTGTTTTTT; CDR3aa: CASSFAGRGELFF
v_gene: TRBV20-1; j_gene: TRBJ1-2; d_gene: TRBD1; abundance: many; CDR3nt: TGCAGTGCCTTAAGACAGGGAGGAGGGAATGGCTACACCTTC; CDR3aa: CSALRQGGGNGYTF
v_gene: TRBV5-5; j_gene: TRBJ2-5; d_gene: TRBD2; abundance: few; CDR3nt: TGTGCCAGCAGCTTGGGTTACGGGGGGGGCCAAGAGACCCAGTACTTC; CDR3aa: CASSLGYGGGQETQYF
v_gene: TRBV4-3; j_gene: TRBJ1-2; d_gene: NA; abundance: few; CDR3nt: TGCGCCAGCAGCCAAGATTGGAGGGTGAATGGCTACACCTTC; CDR3aa: CASSQDWRVNGYTF
v_gene: TRBV29-1; j_gene: TRBJ2-5; d_gene: NA; abundance: many; CDR3nt: TGCAGCGTTGAGAGGGACATCAGAGAGACCCAGTACTTC; CDR3aa: CSVERDIRETQYF
v_gene: TRBV7-8; j_gene: TRBJ1-4; d_gene: NA; abundance: once; CDR3nt: TGTGCCAGCAGCCCCATCGGGTGGGGAACTAATGAAAAACTGTTTTTT; CDR3aa: CASSPIGWGTNEKLFF
v_gene: TRBV13; j_gene: TRBJ1-1; d_gene: NA; abundance: few; CDR3nt: TGTGCCAGCAGCTTACTTCGCGACAGGTTGGACACTGAAGCTTTCTTT; CDR3aa: CASSLLRDRLDTEAFF
v_gene: TRBV20-1; j_gene: TRBJ2-7; d_gene: TRBD2; abundance: few; CDR3nt: TGCAGTGCTAGAGCCCCCTGGGGGGACTATGCTCACGAGCAGTACTTC; CDR3aa: CSARAPWGDYAHEQYF
v_gene: TRBV15; j_gene: TRBJ1-6; d_gene: NA; abundance: many; CDR3nt: TGTGCCACCAGCAGAGATTGGGGAAATTCACCCCTCCACTTT; CDR3aa: CATSRDWGNSPLHF
v_gene: TRBV4-3; j_gene: TRBJ2-2; d_gene: NA; abundance: NA; CDR3nt: TGCGCCAGCAGCCAGACTCCCCGCGCCTCTAGGGTGAACACCGGGGAGCTGTTTTTT; CDR3aa: CASSQTPRASRVNTGELFF
v_gene: TRBV5-6; j_gene: TRBJ1-1; d_gene: NA; abundance: many; CDR3nt: TGTGCCAGCAGCTTGAAGCCACGCCCCATGAACACTGAAGCTTTCTTT; CDR3aa: CASSLKPRPMNTEAFF
v_gene: TRBV7-2; j_gene: TRBJ2-3; d_gene: TRBD2; abundance: many; CDR3nt: TGTGCCAGCAGCTTAGGGAGCGGGACTAGCACAGATACGCAGTATTTT; CDR3aa: CASSLGSGTSTDTQYF
v_gene: TRBV19; j_gene: TRBJ1-1; d_gene: NA; abundance: many; CDR3nt: TGTGCCAGTAGGAAAAGGACGGACAGATCGAACACTGAAGCTTTCTTT; CDR3aa: CASRKRTDRSNTEAFF
v_gene: TRBV5-1; j_gene: TRBJ1-1; d_gene: NA; abundance: NA; CDR3nt: TGCGCCAGCGGCTTTAGAAGGGAGCGCACTGAAGCTTTCTTT; CDR3aa: CASGFRRERTEAFF
v_gene: TRBV13; j_gene: TRBJ2-3; d_gene: TRBD2; abundance: many; CDR3nt: TGTGCCAGCAGCATTGTAGCGGGGGGTTCCACAGATACGCAGTATTTT; CDR3aa: CASSIVAGGSTDTQYF
v_gene: TRBV20-1; j_gene: TRBJ2-2; d_gene: NA; abundance: NA; CDR3nt: TGCAGTGCTAAAGAGACGACAGTCAACACCGGGGAGCTGTTTTTT; CDR3aa: CSAKETTVNTGELFF
v_gene: TRBV15; j_gene: TRBJ1-2; d_gene: NA; abundance: few; CDR3nt: TGTGCCACCAGCAGAGATCCGCAGGGGAAAGCTGGCTATGGCTACACCTTC; CDR3aa: CATSRDPQGKAGYGYTF
v_gene: TRBV4-3; j_gene: TRBJ1-2; d_gene: TRBD1; abundance: many; CDR3nt: TGCGCCAGCAGCCAAGTCTCTAGGACAGGGCGATACTATGGCTACACCTTC; CDR3aa: CASSQVSRTGRYYGYTF
v_gene: TRBV20-1; j_gene: TRBJ1-2; d_gene: TRBD1; abundance: many; CDR3nt: TGCAGTGCCCTCAACAGGGGGAGATATGGCTACACCTTC; CDR3aa: CSALNRGRYGYTF
v_gene: TRBV12-3/TRBV12-4; j_gene: TRBJ2-3; d_gene: NA; abundance: many; CDR3nt: TGTGCCAGCAGTCCGCTCCTAGGCCGAGACACAGATACGCAGTATTTT; CDR3aa: CASSPLLGRDTDTQYF
v_gene: TRBV7-9; j_gene: TRBJ2-2; d_gene: NA; abundance: few; CDR3nt: TGTGCCAGCAGCTTAGGGTCACCCGGGGAGCTGTTTTTT; CDR3aa: CASSLGSPGELFF
v_gene: TRBV20-1; j_gene: TRBJ2-3; d_gene: TRBD1; abundance: many; CDR3nt: TGCAGTGCTGTCCCCGCAGGGACAGGGATGGGAACAGATACGCAGTATTTT; CDR3aa: CSAVPAGTGMGTDTQYF
v_gene: TRBV20-1; j_gene: TRBJ1-5; d_gene: NA; abundance: many; CDR3nt: TGCAGTGCTAGAGAAAGGGGAGGGAGCCAGCCCCAGCATTTT; CDR3aa: CSARERGGSQPQHF
v_gene: TRBV12-3/TRBV12-4; j_gene: TRBJ2-2; d_gene: NA; abundance: NA; CDR3nt: TGTGCCAGCAGTTTAGTTCCAGGGGTAAGGGACACCGGGGAGCTGTTTTTT; CDR3aa: CASSLVPGVRDTGELFF
v_gene: TRBV6-1; j_gene: TRBJ2-3; d_gene: TRBD2; abundance: few; CDR3nt: TGTGCCAGCAGTCAAGCGGGGGGGCCAGATACGCAGTATTTT; CDR3aa: CASSQAGGPDTQYF
v_gene: TRBV29-1; j_gene: TRBJ2-7; d_gene: NA; abundance: many; CDR3nt: TGCAGCGTTGGAGTGGCCTACGAGCAGTACTTC; CDR3aa: CSVGVAYEQYF
v_gene: TRBV29-1; j_gene: TRBJ1-1; d_gene: NA; abundance: many; CDR3nt: TGCAGCGTGTTGGGGGCCAACACTGAAGCTTTCTTT; CDR3aa: CSVLGANTEAFF
v_gene: TRBV7-3; j_gene: TRBJ1-1; d_gene: NA; abundance: many; CDR3nt: TGTGCCAGCAGCTTATTCAGGGACGGGACTGAAGCTTTCTTT; CDR3aa: CASSLFRDGTEAFF
v_gene: TRBV7-2; j_gene: TRBJ2-2; d_gene: NA; abundance: NA; CDR3nt: TGTGCCAGCAGCGTACCAGACAGACGTAGGACCGGGGAGCTGTTTTTT; CDR3aa: CASSVPDRRRTGELFF
v_gene: TRBV12-3/TRBV12-4; j_gene: TRBJ1-1; d_gene: TRBD1; abundance: NA; CDR3nt: TGTGCCAGCAGGTGGACAGGGGGGACTGAAGCTTTCTTT; CDR3aa: CASRWTGGTEAFF
v_gene: TRBV3-1; j_gene: TRBJ1-6; d_gene: NA; abundance: NA; CDR3nt: TGTGCCAGCAGCCAACCGGGGCATTCACCCCTCCACTTT; CDR3aa: CASSQPGHSPLHF
v_gene: TRBV7-9; j_gene: TRBJ2-1; d_gene: NA; abundance: few; CDR3nt: TGTGCCAGCAGCTTCGACGGGGGCGGGAATGAGCAGTTCTTC; CDR3aa: CASSFDGGGNEQFF
v_gene: TRBV20-1; j_gene: TRBJ1-2; d_gene: TRBD1; abundance: many; CDR3nt: TGCAGTGCTAGAGGTTTGAGACAGGGGGACTACACCTTC; CDR3aa: CSARGLRQGDYTF
v_gene: TRBV12-3/TRBV12-4; j_gene: TRBJ2-2; d_gene: TRBD2; abundance: NA; CDR3nt: TGTGCCAGCAGTTTACTAGCGGGGGACCTTGGTAACACCGGGGAGCTGTTTTTT; CDR3aa: CASSLLAGDLGNTGELFF
v_gene: TRBV20-1; j_gene: TRBJ2-1; d_gene: TRBD1; abundance: NA; CDR3nt: TGCTGTGCTAGAGATATGGGCAGGGGGCAGACCAGGAATGAGCAGTTCTTC; CDR3aa: CCARDMGRGQTRNEQFF
v_gene: TRBV20-1; j_gene: TRBJ2-3; d_gene: NA; abundance: many; CDR3nt: TGCAGTGCTAGAGCCATTACAGATACGCAGTATTTT; CDR3aa: CSARAITDTQYF
v_gene: TRBV20-1; j_gene: TRBJ2-5; d_gene: NA; abundance: many; CDR3nt: TGCAGTGCTAATTATAGACAGAACCAAGAGACCCAGTACTTC; CDR3aa: CSANYRQNQETQYF
v_gene: TRBV12-3/TRBV12-4; j_gene: TRBJ2-7; d_gene: TRBD1; abundance: many; CDR3nt: TGTGCCAGCAGTTCCGGGGACAGGGAGTACGAGCAGTACTTC; CDR3aa: CASSSGDREYEQYF
v_gene: TRBV29-1; j_gene: TRBJ2-1; d_gene: NA; abundance: few; CDR3nt: TGCAGCGCTTACCGGGCCGGAATTAACTACAATGAGCAGTTCTTC; CDR3aa: CSAYRAGINYNEQFF